The 18 T cell receptor beta chains below come from one sample, sequenced in a study of cytomegalovirus exposure and HLA in healthy donors. The data were produced by immunoSEQ multiplex PCR, yet TCRdb's version contains in-frame clones alone and is incomplete. The sample lists about 150,000 clones, approximately 90% occurring once. Source material: PBMCs. The receptors were sampled from a man aged 18 to 35 in good health and CMV-seronegative.

A single count supports this clone. J is TRBJ1-2 and V is TRBV9; 7 bases are shared with TRBD1. Germline assignment: CDR1 SGDLS and CDR2 YYNGEE. The CDR3 consists of 14 residues. J gave up 8 bases and V 2 bases, and 9 bases lay outside the gene matches. The CDR3 nucleotides are TGTGCCAGCAGCGTCGACAGGGTTGGGTGGGGCTACACCTTC. As protein: CASSVDRVGWGYTF. The variable domain in full, with the rest retrieved from reference TRBV9 and TRBJ1-2, is DSGVTQTPKHLITATGQRVTLRCSPRSGDLSVYWYQQSLDQGLQFLIQYYNGEERAKGNILERFSAQQFPDLHSELNLSSLELGDSALYFCASSVDRVGWGYTFGSGTRLTVV.

The chain uses TRBV18 and TRBJ1-1, with D perhaps TRBD1 (6 bases). V was cut by 3 bases and J by 9 bases, with 17 bases left in between. CDR1 is KGHSH and CDR2 is LQKENI in the germline V gene. The CDR3 consists of 14 residues. CDR3 nucleotide sequence: TGTGCCAGCTCACCCAAAGAGACAGGACCTCAAGCTTTCTTT. It codes for CASSPKETGPQAFF.

The genes are TRBV5-1 and TRBJ1-3; D might be TRBD1 (5 bases). CDR3 size: 15 residues. Germline-derived CDR1 and CDR2 are SGHRS and YFSETQ. V was pared by 3 bases and J by 4 bases, with 14 bases between. CDR3 amino acids: CASSSGDLVGNTIYF. Here the CDR3 DNA reads TGCGCCAGCAGCTCCGGGGACTTAGTGGGAAACACCATATATTTT.

The V call is TRBV5-1, the J call TRBJ1-3; no clear D. This CDR3 has 13 amino acids. Trimming cost V 1 base and J 4 bases, with 6 bases left between them. Germline CDR1 is SGHRS and CDR2 is YFSETQ. The CDR3 DNA reads as TGCGCCAGCAGCTTGATGAGAGGAAACACCATATATTTT. Its translation is CASSLMRGNTIYF.

A remark on this clone: The same CDR3 is also encoded by other DNA sequences in this sample. The gene calls are TRBV5-4 and TRBJ2-1, with 8 bases lining up with TRBD2. V dropped 2 bases and J dropped 0; count of bases not matched to a gene: 4. This CDR3 spans 16 amino acids. Germline assignment: CDR1 SGHNT and CDR2 YYREEE (reference sequence). Here the CDR3 DNA reads TGTGCCAGCAGCTTAGGCGGGAGGAGCTCCTACAATGAGCAGTTCTTC. It is translated as CASSLGGRSSYNEQFF.

V is TRBV7-6 and J is TRBJ2-3; D is undetermined. Germline-derived CDR1 and CDR2 are SGHVS and FNYEAQ. Trimming took off 1 base at V and 6 bases at J, with 8 bases between the two ends. The length of the CDR3 is 13 residues. The CDR3 DNA reads TGTGCCAGCAGCTTAGTAATGAGCGATACGCAGTATTTT. Translated: CASSLVMSDTQYF.

The J gene is TRBJ2-7, the V gene TRBV18; a possible D gene is TRBD1 (5 bases). Germline loops: CDR1 KGHSH, CDR2 LQKENI. The CDR3 runs to 16 residues. Trimming removed 2 bases from V and 0 bases from J, with 14 bases in between. CDR3 sequence reads: CASSPTIEQGSYEQYV. The CDR3 nucleotides are TGTGCCAGCTCACCAACCATTGAGCAGGGCTCCTACGAGCAGTACGTC.

CDR3 coding DNA: TGTGCCAGTAGGGGGGGGCAGGGTGCCTATCAGCCCCAGCATTTT. This codes for CASRGGQGAYQPQHF. The chain couples TRBV19 to TRBJ1-5, with a weak D call TRBD1 (6 bases). Looked up from germline, CDR1 is LNHDA and CDR2 is SQIVND (reference sequence). Trimming removed 6 bases from V and 5 bases from J, with 17 bases in between. The CDR3 sequence is 15 residues long.

CDR3: CASNGADSSYNEQFF. For the CDR3, the DNA is TGTGCCAGCAACGGAGCGGATAGCTCCTACAATGAGCAGTTCTTC. The chain combines TRBV6-5 with TRBJ2-1; possible D gene TRBD2, 5 bases. This CDR3 has 15 amino acids. Germline-derived CDR1 and CDR2 are MNHEY and SVGAGI. Trimming took off 7 bases at V and 0 bases at J, with 13 bases between the two ends.

The chain is built from TRBV5-1 and TRBJ2-5; tentative D call: TRBD2 (6 bases). The CDR3 has 14 amino acids. The germline CDR1 and CDR2 sequences are SGHRS and YFSETQ. The V gene lost 0 bases and the J gene lost 2 bases, with 8 bases spanning the gap. The CDR3 DNA follows: TGCGCCAGCAGCTTGGAGACTAGACAAGAGACCCAGTACTTC. It yields the protein CASSLETRQETQYF.

The CDR3 sequence: CSVAALAGVVYEQYF. In nucleotides, the CDR3 is TGCAGCGTTGCTGCGCTAGCGGGGGTAGTCTACGAGCAGTACTTC. The V and J genes are TRBV29-1 and TRBJ2-7; 10 bases map to TRBD2. Germline V CDR1 and CDR2: SQVTM, ANQGSEA. The CDR3 totals 15 residues. V shed 4 bases and J 3 bases; nucleotides not matched to a gene: 9.

V gene TRBV6-5 combines with J gene TRBJ2-3, with TRBD1 identical over 7 bases. Germline CDR1 reads MNHEY; CDR2 reads SVGAGI. Trimming cost V 6 bases and J 3 bases; bases outside gene matches: 6. The CDR3 has 14 amino acids. This CDR3 is CASRMTGSTDTQYF. In DNA, the CDR3 is TGTGCCAGCAGGATGACAGGGAGTACAGATACGCAGTATTTT.

This chain links TRBV7-9 with TRBJ2-1; 7 bases map to TRBD1. V trimming: 1 base; J trimming: 4 bases; junction bases outside the gene matches: 10. The CDR3 spans 17 residues. Germline assignment: CDR1 SEHNR and CDR2 FQNEAQ (reference sequence). CDR3 amino acids: CASSLDLAGGFYNEQFF. CDR3 DNA sequence: TGTGCCAGCAGCTTAGATCTGGCAGGGGGTTTTTACAATGAGCAGTTCTTC. Together with reference TRBV7-9 and TRBJ2-1, the CDR3 gives the full variable domain: DTGVSQNPRHKITKRGQNVTFRCDPISEHNRLYWYRQTLGQGPEFLTYFQNEAQLEKSRLLSDRFSAERPKGSFSTLEIQRTEQGDSAMYLCASSLDLAGGFYNEQFFGPGTRLTVL.

The chain joins TRBV30 to TRBJ2-3; D possibly corresponds to TRBD1 (6 bases). The germline V gene has CDR1 GTSNPN and CDR2 SVGIG (reference sequence). This CDR3 is built from 14 residues. The germline V and J ends were trimmed by 4 bases and 2 bases, with 13 bases remaining between them. CDR3 in DNA: TGTGCCTGGAAGGGGGACGGATTCACAGATACGCAGTATTTT. This gives the protein CAWKGDGFTDTQYF.

This chain connects TRBV5-1 to TRBJ1-2; TRBD1 matches at 12 bases. This CDR3 is built from 15 residues. The V gene end was trimmed by 4 bases and the J gene end by 7 bases; junction bases not matched to a gene: 8. In germline, CDR1 is SGHRS, CDR2 YFSETQ. CDR3 in DNA: TGCGCCAGCAGCGCCGGGACAGGGGGCAGGCTTGGCTACACCTTC. Amino acids: CASSAGTGGRLGYTF.

The chain combines TRBV9 with TRBJ2-7; D call uncertain. The germline V and J ends were trimmed by 4 bases and 3 bases, with 14 bases remaining between them. From germline, CDR1 is SGDLS and CDR2 YYNGEE. The CDR3 loop spans 14 amino acids. CDR3 residues: CASSPPRLVYEQYV. The CDR3 DNA sequence: TGTGCCAGCAGCCCCCCCCGACTGGTCTACGAGCAGTACGTC.

The V and J genes are TRBV5-4 and TRBJ2-1, with D possibly TRBD1 on 6 matching bases. CDR1 SGHNT and CDR2 YYREEE come from the germline V gene (reference sequence). The V end was cut by 4 bases, the J end by 1 base, with 15 bases between. There are 16 residues in the CDR3. The CDR3 spells CASSLPAGTSYNEQFF. The CDR3 DNA reads as TGTGCCAGCAGCCTGCCGGCAGGGACATCCTACAATGAGCAGTTCTTC.

The chain has TRBV5-4 and TRBJ2-7, with a possible D match to TRBD2 (5 bases). Germline CDR1 SGHNT, CDR2 YYREEE (reference sequence). The length of the CDR3 is 15 residues. The V gene lost 2 bases and the J gene lost 6 bases, with 18 bases spanning the gap. The CDR3 is CASSFGPSGSLEQYF. The CDR3 coding sequence is TGTGCCAGCAGCTTTGGACCCTCGGGGAGCCTCGAGCAGTACTTC.